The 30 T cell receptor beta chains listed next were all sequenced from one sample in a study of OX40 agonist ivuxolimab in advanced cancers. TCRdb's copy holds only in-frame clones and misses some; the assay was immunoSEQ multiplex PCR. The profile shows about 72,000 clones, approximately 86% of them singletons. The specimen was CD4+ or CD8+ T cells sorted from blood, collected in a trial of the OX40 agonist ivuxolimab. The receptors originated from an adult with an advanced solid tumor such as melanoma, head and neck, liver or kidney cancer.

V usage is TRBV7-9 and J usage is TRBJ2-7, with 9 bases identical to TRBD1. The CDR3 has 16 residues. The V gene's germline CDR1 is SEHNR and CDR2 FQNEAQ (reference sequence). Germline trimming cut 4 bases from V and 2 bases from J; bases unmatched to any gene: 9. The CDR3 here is CASSSIPRTGAYEQYF. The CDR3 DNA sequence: TGTGCCAGCAGCTCAATACCTCGGACAGGGGCCTACGAGCAGTACTTC.

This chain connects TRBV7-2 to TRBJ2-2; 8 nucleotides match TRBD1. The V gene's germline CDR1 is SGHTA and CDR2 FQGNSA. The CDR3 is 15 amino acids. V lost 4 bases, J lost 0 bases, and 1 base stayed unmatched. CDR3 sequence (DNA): TGTGCCAGCAGCTCGGACAGGGCGAACACCGGGGAGCTGTTTTTT. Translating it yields CASSSDRANTGELFF.

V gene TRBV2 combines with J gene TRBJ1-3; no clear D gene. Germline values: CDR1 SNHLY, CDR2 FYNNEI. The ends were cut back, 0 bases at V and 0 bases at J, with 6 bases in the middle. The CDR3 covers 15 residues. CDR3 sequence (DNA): TGTGCCAGCAGTGAAGCGAGGGTCTCTGGAAACACCATATATTTT. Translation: CASSEARVSGNTIYF.

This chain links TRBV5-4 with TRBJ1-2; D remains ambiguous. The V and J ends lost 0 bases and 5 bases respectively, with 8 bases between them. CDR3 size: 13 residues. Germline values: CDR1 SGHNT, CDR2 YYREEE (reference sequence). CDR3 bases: TGTGCCAGCAGCTTGGTTGGGGAGTATGGCTACACCTTC. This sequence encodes CASSLVGEYGYTF.

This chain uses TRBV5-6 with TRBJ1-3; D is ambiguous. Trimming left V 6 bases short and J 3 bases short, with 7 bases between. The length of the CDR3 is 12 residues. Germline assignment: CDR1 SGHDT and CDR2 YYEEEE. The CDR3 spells CASTQSGNTIYF. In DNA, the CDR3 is TGTGCCAGCACCCAAAGTGGAAACACCATATATTTT. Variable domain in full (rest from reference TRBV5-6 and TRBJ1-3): DAGVTQSPTHLIKTRGQQVTLRCSPKSGHDTVSWYQQALGQGPQFIFQYYEEEERQRGNFPDRFSGHQFPNYSSELNVNALLLGDSALYLCASTQSGNTIYFGEGSWLTVV.

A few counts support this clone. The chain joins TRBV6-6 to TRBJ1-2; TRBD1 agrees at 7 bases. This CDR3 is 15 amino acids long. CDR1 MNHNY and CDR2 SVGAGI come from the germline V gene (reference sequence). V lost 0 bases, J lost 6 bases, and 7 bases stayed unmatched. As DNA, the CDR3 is TGTGCCAGCAGTTACTCGACAGGGATAGGAAATGGCTACACCTTC. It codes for CASSYSTGIGNGYTF.

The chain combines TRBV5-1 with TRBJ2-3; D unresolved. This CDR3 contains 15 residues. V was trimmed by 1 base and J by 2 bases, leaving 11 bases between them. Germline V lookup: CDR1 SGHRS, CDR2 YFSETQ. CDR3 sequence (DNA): TGCGCCAGCAGCTTGAGAACAGCATTCACAGATACGCAGTATTTT. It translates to CASSLRTAFTDTQYF.

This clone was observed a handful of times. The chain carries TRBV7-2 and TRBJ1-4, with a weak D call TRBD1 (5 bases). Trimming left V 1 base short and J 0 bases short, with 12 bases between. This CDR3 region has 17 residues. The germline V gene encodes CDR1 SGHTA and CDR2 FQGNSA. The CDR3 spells CASSLGRGRATNEKLFF. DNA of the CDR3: TGTGCCAGCAGCTTAGGTCGGGGGAGAGCAACTAATGAAAAACTGTTTTTT.

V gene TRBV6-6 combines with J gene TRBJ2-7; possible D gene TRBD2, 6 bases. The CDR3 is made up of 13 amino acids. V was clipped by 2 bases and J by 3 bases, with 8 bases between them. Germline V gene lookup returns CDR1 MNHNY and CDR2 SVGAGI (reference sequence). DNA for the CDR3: TGTGCCAGCAGTTACGGGACTCACTACGAGCAGTACTTC. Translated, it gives CASSYGTHYEQYF.

CDR3 in amino acids: CASSLFYRISTDTQYF. CDR3 sequence (DNA): TGTGCCAGCAGTCTCTTTTACAGGATTAGCACAGATACGCAGTATTTT. The J gene is TRBJ2-3, the V gene TRBV7-2, with D maybe TRBD1 (5 bases). CDR1 is SGHTA, CDR2 FQGNSA, per germline. V was trimmed by 6 bases and J by 0 bases, leaving 16 bases between them. The CDR3 has 16 residues.

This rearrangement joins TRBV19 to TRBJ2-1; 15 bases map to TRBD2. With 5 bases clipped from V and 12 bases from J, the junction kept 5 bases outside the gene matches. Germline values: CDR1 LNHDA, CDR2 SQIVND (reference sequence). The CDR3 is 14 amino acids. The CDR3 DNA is TGTGCCAGTAGTTCCGGGACTAGCGGGAGGTGGCAGTTCTTC. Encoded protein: CASSSGTSGRWQFF.

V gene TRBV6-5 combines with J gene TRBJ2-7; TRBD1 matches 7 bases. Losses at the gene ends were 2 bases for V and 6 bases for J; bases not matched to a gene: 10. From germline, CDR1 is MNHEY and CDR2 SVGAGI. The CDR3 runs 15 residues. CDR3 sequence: CASSYGGQRTSEQYF. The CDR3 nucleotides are TGTGCCAGCAGTTACGGGGGACAGCGAACCTCCGAGCAGTACTTC.

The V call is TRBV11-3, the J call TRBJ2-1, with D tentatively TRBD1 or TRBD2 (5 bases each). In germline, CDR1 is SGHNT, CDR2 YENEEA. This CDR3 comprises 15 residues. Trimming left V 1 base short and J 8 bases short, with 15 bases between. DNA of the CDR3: TGTGCCAGCAGCTTAGGGTTGGACATCGGGGATGAGCAGTTCTTC. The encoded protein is CASSLGLDIGDEQFF.

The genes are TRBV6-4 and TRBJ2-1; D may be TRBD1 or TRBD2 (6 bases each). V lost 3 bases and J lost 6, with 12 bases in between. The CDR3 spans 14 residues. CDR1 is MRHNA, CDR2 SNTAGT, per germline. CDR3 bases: TGTGCCAGCAGTGAAAGACTAGGGGGCAATGAGCAGTTCTTC. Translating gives CASSERLGGNEQFF.

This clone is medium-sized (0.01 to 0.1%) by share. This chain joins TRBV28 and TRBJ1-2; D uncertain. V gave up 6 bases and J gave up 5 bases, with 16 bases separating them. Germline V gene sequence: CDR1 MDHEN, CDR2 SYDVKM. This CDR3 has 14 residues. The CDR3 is CASRPPGVAYGYTF. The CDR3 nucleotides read TGTGCCAGCAGACCACCCGGGGTAGCGTATGGCTACACCTTC.

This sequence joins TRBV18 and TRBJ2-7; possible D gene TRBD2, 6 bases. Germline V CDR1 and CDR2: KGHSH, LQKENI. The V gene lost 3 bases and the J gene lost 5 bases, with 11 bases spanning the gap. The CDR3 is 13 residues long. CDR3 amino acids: CASSPTRDHEQYF. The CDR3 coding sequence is TGTGCCAGCTCACCCACGCGGGACCACGAGCAGTACTTC.

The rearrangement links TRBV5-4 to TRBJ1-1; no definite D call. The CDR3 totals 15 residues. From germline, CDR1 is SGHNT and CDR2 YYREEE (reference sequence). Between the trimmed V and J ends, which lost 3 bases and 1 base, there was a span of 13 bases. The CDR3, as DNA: TGTGCCAGCAGCTCCCCTTCTCGGGCGAACACTGAAGCTTTCTTT. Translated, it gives CASSSPSRANTEAFF.

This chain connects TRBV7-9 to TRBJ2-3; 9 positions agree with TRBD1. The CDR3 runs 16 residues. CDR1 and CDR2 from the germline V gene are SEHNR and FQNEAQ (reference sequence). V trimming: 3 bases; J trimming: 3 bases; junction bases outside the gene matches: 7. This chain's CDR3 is CASSFGSTGGTDTQYF. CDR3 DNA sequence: TGTGCCAGCAGCTTCGGTTCGACAGGGGGTACAGATACGCAGTATTTT.

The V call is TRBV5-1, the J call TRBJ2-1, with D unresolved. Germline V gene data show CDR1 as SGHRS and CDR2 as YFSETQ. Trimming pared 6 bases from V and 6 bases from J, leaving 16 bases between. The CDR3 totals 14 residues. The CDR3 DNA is TGCGCCAGCACCCGCGATGGGCGGATCAATGAGCAGTTCTTC. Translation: CASTRDGRINEQFF. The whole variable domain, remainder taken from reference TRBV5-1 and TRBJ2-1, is KAGVTQTPRYLIKTRGQQVTLSCSPISGHRSVSWYQQTPGQGLQFLFEYFSETQRNKGNFPGRFSGRQFSNSRSEMNVSTLELGDSALYLCASTRDGRINEQFFGPGTRLTVL.

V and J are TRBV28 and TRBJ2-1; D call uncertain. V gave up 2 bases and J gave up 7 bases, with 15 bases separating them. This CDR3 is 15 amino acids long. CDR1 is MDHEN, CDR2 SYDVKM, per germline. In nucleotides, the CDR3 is TGTGCCAGCAGTTTAAGCCTAGGACCGAGGAATGAGCAGTTCTTC. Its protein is CASSLSLGPRNEQFF.

CDR3 amino acids: CATSRPDRRPYF. DNA of the CDR3: TGTGCCACCAGCAGACCGGACAGGCGACCTTACTTC. The chain joins TRBV15 to TRBJ2-7; 7 nucleotides line up with TRBD1. J lost 13 bases, V lost 2 bases, and 8 bases had no gene match. This CDR3 spans 12 amino acids. CDR1 and CDR2 from the germline V gene are LNHNV and YYDKDF (reference sequence).

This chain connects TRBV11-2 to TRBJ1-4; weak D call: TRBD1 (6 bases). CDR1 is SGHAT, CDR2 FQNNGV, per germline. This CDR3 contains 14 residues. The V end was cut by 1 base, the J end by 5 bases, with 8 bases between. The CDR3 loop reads CASSLGTVNEKLFF. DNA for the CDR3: TGTGCCAGCAGCTTAGGGACAGTGAATGAAAAACTGTTTTTT.

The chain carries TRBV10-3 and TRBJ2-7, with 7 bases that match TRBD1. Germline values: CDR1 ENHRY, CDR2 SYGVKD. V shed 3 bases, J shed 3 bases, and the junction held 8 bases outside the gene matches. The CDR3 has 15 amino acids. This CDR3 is CAISETDRLFYEQYF. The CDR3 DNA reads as TGTGCCATCAGTGAAACGGACAGGCTCTTCTACGAGCAGTACTTC.

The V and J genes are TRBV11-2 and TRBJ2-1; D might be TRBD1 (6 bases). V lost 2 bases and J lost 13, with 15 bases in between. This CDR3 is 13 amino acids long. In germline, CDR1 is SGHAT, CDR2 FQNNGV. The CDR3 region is CASSLSQGPPQFF. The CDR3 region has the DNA TGTGCCAGCAGCTTATCACAGGGACCTCCACAGTTCTTC.

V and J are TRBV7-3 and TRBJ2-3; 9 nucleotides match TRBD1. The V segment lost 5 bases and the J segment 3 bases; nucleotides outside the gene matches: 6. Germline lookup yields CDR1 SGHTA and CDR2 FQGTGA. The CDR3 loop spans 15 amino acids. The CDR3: CASSKGTGLTDTQYF. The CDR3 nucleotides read TGTGCCAGCAGCAAGGGGACAGGGTTGACAGATACGCAGTATTTT. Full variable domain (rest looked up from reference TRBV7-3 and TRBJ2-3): GAGVSQTPSNKVTEKGKYVELRCDPISGHTALYWYRQSLGQGPEFLIYFQGTGAADDSGLPNDRFFAVRPEGSVSTLKIQRTERGDSAVYLCASSKGTGLTDTQYFGPGTRLTVL.

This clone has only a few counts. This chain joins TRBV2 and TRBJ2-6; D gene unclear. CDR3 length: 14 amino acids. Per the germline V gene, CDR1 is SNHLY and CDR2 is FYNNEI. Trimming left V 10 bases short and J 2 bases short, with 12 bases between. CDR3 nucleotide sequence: TGTGCCACCAACCGCGGTGCTGGGGCCAACGTCCTGACTTTC. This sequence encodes CATNRGAGANVLTF.

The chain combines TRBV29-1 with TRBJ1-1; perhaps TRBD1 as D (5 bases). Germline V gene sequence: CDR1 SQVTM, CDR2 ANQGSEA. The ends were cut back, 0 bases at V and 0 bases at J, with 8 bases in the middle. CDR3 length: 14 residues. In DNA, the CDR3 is TGCAGCGTTGAAGATCGAGGGGTGAACACTGAAGCTTTCTTT. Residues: CSVEDRGVNTEAFF.

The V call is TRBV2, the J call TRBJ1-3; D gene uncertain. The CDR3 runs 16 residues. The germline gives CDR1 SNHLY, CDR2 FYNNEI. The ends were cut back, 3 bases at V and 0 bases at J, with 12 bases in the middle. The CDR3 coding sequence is TGTGCCAGCAGTGAGTTGGAGCTCCACTCTGGAAACACCATATATTTT. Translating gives CASSELELHSGNTIYF.

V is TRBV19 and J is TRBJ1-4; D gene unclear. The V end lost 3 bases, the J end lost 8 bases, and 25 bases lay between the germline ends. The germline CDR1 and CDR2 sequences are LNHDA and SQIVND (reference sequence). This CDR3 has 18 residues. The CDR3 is CASSIGFYRRRKEEKLFF. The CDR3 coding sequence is TGTGCCAGTAGTATTGGTTTTTACAGAAGGCGAAAGGAAGAAAAACTGTTTTTT.

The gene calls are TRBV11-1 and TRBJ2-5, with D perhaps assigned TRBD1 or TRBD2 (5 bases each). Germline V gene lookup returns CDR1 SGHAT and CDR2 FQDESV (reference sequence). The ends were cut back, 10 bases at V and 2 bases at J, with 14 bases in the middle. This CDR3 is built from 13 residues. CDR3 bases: TGTGCCACCCTTCGGGGACCTCAAGAGACCCAGTACTTC. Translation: CATLRGPQETQYF. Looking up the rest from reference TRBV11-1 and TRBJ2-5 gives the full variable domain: EAEVAQSPRYKITEKSQAVAFWCDPISGHATLYWYRQILGQGPELLVQFQDESVVDDSQLPKDRFSAERLKGVDSTLKIQPAELGDSAMYLCATLRGPQETQYFGPGTRLLVL.